These T cell receptor beta chains were read from a single sample in a study of CD8 T cells in Susac syndrome. MiXCR, run by TCRdb on the immunoSEQ multiplex PCR reads, gives a single entry per CDR3 protein. The sample shows 100,000 to 150,000 distinct CDR3 sequences, about 94% of them seen only once. Sequencing was done on a sample of CD4+ T cells from PBMCs. The receptors stem from a human donor in good health. The CDR3 runs from the conserved cysteine through the conserved F or W. The order of the fields is CDR3 DNA, CDR3 protein, CDR3 length, V gene, D gene, clone size, J gene. D genes are given only for firm matches. Some rows mark clone size as missing; the rest say once, few, many or name a class of expanded clone.

CDR3nt: TGTGCCAGCAGCTCGAAGGGGTCCCCCGGAGCTTTCTTT
CDR3aa: CASSSKGSPGAFF
len: 13
v_gene: TRBV7-9
d_gene: NA
abundance: NA
j_gene: TRBJ1-1

CDR3nt: TGTGCCAGCAGCCACGAAACCAGGCAGTATACTGAAGCTTTCTTT
CDR3aa: CASSHETRQYTEAFF
len: 15
v_gene: TRBV3-1
d_gene: NA
abundance: NA
j_gene: TRBJ1-1

CDR3nt: TGTGCCAGTAATGGCCGGGACACCCTCTCTGGGGCCAACGTCCTGACTTTC
CDR3aa: CASNGRDTLSGANVLTF
len: 17
v_gene: TRBV19
d_gene: NA
abundance: NA
j_gene: TRBJ2-6

CDR3nt: TGTGCCAGTAGTATAGTCCCGTCCCGGAGGGCTTTCTTT
CDR3aa: CASSIVPSRRAFF
len: 13
v_gene: TRBV19
d_gene: NA
abundance: NA
j_gene: TRBJ1-1

CDR3nt: TGTGCCAGCAGCTTAATGGATACGCAGTATTTT
CDR3aa: CASSLMDTQYF
len: 11
v_gene: TRBV11-2
d_gene: NA
abundance: NA
j_gene: TRBJ2-3

CDR3nt: TGCGCCAGCAGCTTTAATCCGGGCCAGTCAAGAGGGACCCAGTACTTC
CDR3aa: CASSFNPGQSRGTQYF
len: 16
v_gene: TRBV5-1
d_gene: NA
abundance: NA
j_gene: TRBJ2-5

CDR3nt: TGTGCCAGCAGCCAACGCCACCGACAGGGAGGCTACACCTTC
CDR3aa: CASSQRHRQGGYTF
len: 14
v_gene: TRBV6-5
d_gene: TRBD1
abundance: NA
j_gene: TRBJ1-2

CDR3nt: TGTGCCAGCAGCTTAGCGGCAGGGTTGGGCTACGAGCAGTACTTC
CDR3aa: CASSLAAGLGYEQYF
len: 15
v_gene: TRBV7-2
d_gene: NA
abundance: NA
j_gene: TRBJ2-7

CDR3nt: TGCAGCGTTGACCGGCTTGGGGACAGGGGGGGAAATGAGCAGTTCTTC
CDR3aa: CSVDRLGDRGGNEQFF
len: 16
v_gene: TRBV29-1
d_gene: TRBD1
abundance: once
j_gene: TRBJ2-1

CDR3nt: TGTGCCAGCAGCTTAGCTAGCGGATGGGGGCAAGAGACCCAGTACTTC
CDR3aa: CASSLASGWGQETQYF
len: 16
v_gene: TRBV7-2
d_gene: NA
abundance: NA
j_gene: TRBJ2-5

CDR3nt: TGCAGTGGGGGGCAGGAATCCTACAATGAGCAGTTCTTC
CDR3aa: CSGGQESYNEQFF
len: 13
v_gene: TRBV20-1
d_gene: NA
abundance: NA
j_gene: TRBJ2-1

CDR3nt: TGTGCCAGCAGCTTAGGGCAGAGCTACACTGAAGCTTTCTTT
CDR3aa: CASSLGQSYTEAFF
len: 14
v_gene: TRBV7-2
d_gene: NA
abundance: once
j_gene: TRBJ1-1

CDR3nt: TGCAGTGCTAGGAATCCCAGCGGGAGTGGAAATGAGCAGTTCTTC
CDR3aa: CSARNPSGSGNEQFF
len: 15
v_gene: TRBV20-1
d_gene: TRBD2
abundance: NA
j_gene: TRBJ2-1

CDR3nt: TGTGCCAGCAGTTACCCTTCTAGCGGGATAGGTTCCTACGAGCAGTACTTC
CDR3aa: CASSYPSSGIGSYEQYF
len: 17
v_gene: TRBV6-2/TRBV6-3
d_gene: TRBD2
abundance: NA
j_gene: TRBJ2-7

CDR3nt: TGCGCCAGCAGCTTGGCCCCGCGAGTGAACACTGAAGCTTTCTTT
CDR3aa: CASSLAPRVNTEAFF
len: 15
v_gene: TRBV5-1
d_gene: NA
abundance: NA
j_gene: TRBJ1-1

CDR3nt: TGTGCCACCGGACCGAGGCCGGCGAACACTGAAGCTTTCTTT
CDR3aa: CATGPRPANTEAFF
len: 14
v_gene: TRBV12-3/TRBV12-4
d_gene: NA
abundance: NA
j_gene: TRBJ1-1

CDR3nt: TGCGCCAGCAGCCAACTAACAGGTACCTACGAGCAGTACTTC
CDR3aa: CASSQLTGTYEQYF
len: 14
v_gene: TRBV4-1
d_gene: NA
abundance: NA
j_gene: TRBJ2-7

CDR3nt: TGCAGTGCAAGAACAGGGTCTCAAGAGACCCAGTACTTC
CDR3aa: CSARTGSQETQYF
len: 13
v_gene: TRBV20-1
d_gene: NA
abundance: NA
j_gene: TRBJ2-5

CDR3nt: TGTGCCATCCAACCGTTGGACACCGGGGAGCTGTTTTTT
CDR3aa: CAIQPLDTGELFF
len: 13
v_gene: TRBV12-3/TRBV12-4
d_gene: NA
abundance: NA
j_gene: TRBJ2-2

CDR3nt: TGTGCCACCAGTGATAAAATAGCGGGAGTGGCCAAGGAGACCCAGTACTTC
CDR3aa: CATSDKIAGVAKETQYF
len: 17
v_gene: TRBV24-1
d_gene: TRBD2
abundance: NA
j_gene: TRBJ2-5

CDR3nt: TGTGCCAGCAGCCAAAAACCACAGACAGTCCTGCTTAATGAAAAACTGTTTTTT
CDR3aa: CASSQKPQTVLLNEKLFF
len: 18
v_gene: TRBV4-2
d_gene: NA
abundance: NA
j_gene: TRBJ1-4

CDR3nt: TGTGCCAGCAGCTCGGACAGGGGGCGGCGTAGTGAAAAACTGTTTTTT
CDR3aa: CASSSDRGRRSEKLFF
len: 16
v_gene: TRBV7-2
d_gene: TRBD1
abundance: NA
j_gene: TRBJ1-4

CDR3nt: TGTGCCAGCAGTCCGGAGGGCCCAGCGCAGTTCTTC
CDR3aa: CASSPEGPAQFF
len: 12
v_gene: TRBV2
d_gene: NA
abundance: once
j_gene: TRBJ2-1

CDR3nt: TGTGCCAGCAGCCAAGACCTCAGACTGGCCAGGGTTAATGAGCAGTTCTTC
CDR3aa: CASSQDLRLARVNEQFF
len: 17
v_gene: TRBV3-1
d_gene: NA
abundance: NA
j_gene: TRBJ2-1

CDR3nt: TGTGCCAGCAGCTTGGGGCCGTCCCCACTCATCACCGGGGAGCTGTTTTTT
CDR3aa: CASSLGPSPLITGELFF
len: 17
v_gene: TRBV5-6
d_gene: NA
abundance: NA
j_gene: TRBJ2-2

CDR3nt: TGTGCCTGGAGTAGGAGCTTACAGTACACTGAAGCTTTCTTT
CDR3aa: CAWSRSLQYTEAFF
len: 14
v_gene: TRBV30
d_gene: NA
abundance: NA
j_gene: TRBJ1-1

CDR3nt: TGTGCCAGCAGCTTTCGACAGGGGGCTGCCGGGGAGCTGTTTTTT
CDR3aa: CASSFRQGAAGELFF
len: 15
v_gene: TRBV3-1
d_gene: TRBD1
abundance: NA
j_gene: TRBJ2-2

CDR3nt: TGTGCCTGGACGGTCAGGGCCAAGGACGAGCAGTACTTC
CDR3aa: CAWTVRAKDEQYF
len: 13
v_gene: TRBV30
d_gene: NA
abundance: NA
j_gene: TRBJ2-7

CDR3nt: TGTGCCAGCAGCGTAGGTCTAGCCGGAAACTACGAGCAGTACTTC
CDR3aa: CASSVGLAGNYEQYF
len: 15
v_gene: TRBV9
d_gene: NA
abundance: NA
j_gene: TRBJ2-7

CDR3nt: TGTGCTAGCAGCTTGACTACGAATACGCAGTATTTT
CDR3aa: CASSLTTNTQYF
len: 12
v_gene: TRBV7-7
d_gene: NA
abundance: NA
j_gene: TRBJ2-3

CDR3nt: TGCGCCAGCAGCCCCTCGGGGGGTAGCAATCAGCCCCAGCATTTT
CDR3aa: CASSPSGGSNQPQHF
len: 15
v_gene: TRBV5-1
d_gene: NA
abundance: NA
j_gene: TRBJ1-5

CDR3nt: TGCGCCAGCAGCCAAGGATGGGTGGGCACTGAAGCTTTCTTT
CDR3aa: CASSQGWVGTEAFF
len: 14
v_gene: TRBV4-1
d_gene: NA
abundance: NA
j_gene: TRBJ1-1

CDR3nt: TGTGCCAGCACCGGACAGGGGTACACTGAAGCTTTCTTT
CDR3aa: CASTGQGYTEAFF
len: 13
v_gene: TRBV2
d_gene: TRBD1
abundance: NA
j_gene: TRBJ1-1

CDR3nt: TGTGCCAGCAGTGTCACCCTCATGAACACTGAAGCTTTCTTT
CDR3aa: CASSVTLMNTEAFF
len: 14
v_gene: TRBV12-3/TRBV12-4
d_gene: NA
abundance: NA
j_gene: TRBJ1-1